This TCR beta chain is from a study of blood T cell repertoires in COVID-19. About the study: T cells, B-cell-depleted T cells, or PBMCs supplied cDNA or gDNA.

TCRdb's table, derived via immunoSEQ multiplex PCR, lists solely in-frame clones and lacks some. Among 150,000 to 200,000 clones listed, 80% to 85% were seen once. The sample consisted of peripheral blood. The source of this sequence is a human donor with acute or convalescent COVID-19. The donor label of this sample is uncertain.

CDR3 in amino acids: CASSIRQGANSPLHF. The CDR3 region has the DNA TGTGCCAGCAGTATCCGACAGGGGGCCAATTCACCCCTCCACTTT. This chain links TRBV28 with TRBJ1-6; 10 bases are shared with TRBD1. Germline lookup yields CDR1 MDHEN and CDR2 SYDVKM. This CDR3 region has 15 residues. J gave up 7 bases and V 5 bases, and 5 bases lay outside the gene matches.